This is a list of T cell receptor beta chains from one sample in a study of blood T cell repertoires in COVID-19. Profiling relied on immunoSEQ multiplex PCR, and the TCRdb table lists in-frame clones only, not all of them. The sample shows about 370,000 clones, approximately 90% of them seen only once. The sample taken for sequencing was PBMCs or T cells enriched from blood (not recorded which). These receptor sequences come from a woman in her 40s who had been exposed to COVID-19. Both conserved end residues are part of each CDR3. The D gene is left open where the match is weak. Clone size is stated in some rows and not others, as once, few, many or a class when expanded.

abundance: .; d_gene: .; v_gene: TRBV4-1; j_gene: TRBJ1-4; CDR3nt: TGCGCCAGCAGCCAAGATCTAGGAGCTAATGAAAAACTGTTTTTT; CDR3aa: CASSQDLGANEKLFF
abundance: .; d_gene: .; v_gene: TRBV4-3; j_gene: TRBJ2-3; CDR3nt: TGCGCCAGCAGCCAGCGGAGGGGAGATACGCAGTATTTT; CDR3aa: CASSQRRGDTQYF
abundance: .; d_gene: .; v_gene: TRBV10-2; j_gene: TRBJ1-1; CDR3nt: TGCGCCAGCAAGTGGGGCCCGAACACTGAAGCTTTCTTT; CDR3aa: CASKWGPNTEAFF
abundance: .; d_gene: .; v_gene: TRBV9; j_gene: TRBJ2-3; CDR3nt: TGTGCCAGCAGCGTAGATTCCTACTATAGCACAGATACGCAGTATTTT; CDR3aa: CASSVDSYYSTDTQYF
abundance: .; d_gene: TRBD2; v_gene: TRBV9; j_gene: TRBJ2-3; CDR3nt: TGTGCCAGCAGCGCGCCAGCTAGCGGGGGGGGCACAGATACGCAGTATTTT; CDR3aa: CASSAPASGGGTDTQYF
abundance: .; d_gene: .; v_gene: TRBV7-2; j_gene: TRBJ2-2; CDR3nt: TGTGCCAGCAGCTTAGGCACCGGGAACACCGGGGAGCTGTTTTTT; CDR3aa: CASSLGTGNTGELFF
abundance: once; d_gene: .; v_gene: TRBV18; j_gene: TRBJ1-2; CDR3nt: TGTGCCAGCTCACCCTCCCAGGGGTTTGGTGGCTACACCTTC; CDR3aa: CASSPSQGFGGYTF
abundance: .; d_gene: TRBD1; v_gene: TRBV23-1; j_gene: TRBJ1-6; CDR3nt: TGCGCCAGCAGTCAATACCTCTGGACAGGGTATAATTCACCCCTCCACTTT; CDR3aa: CASSQYLWTGYNSPLHF
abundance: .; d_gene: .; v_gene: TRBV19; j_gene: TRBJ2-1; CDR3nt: TGTGCCAGTGGCGGCGGGAACTCCTACAATGAGCAGTTCTTC; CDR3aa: CASGGGNSYNEQFF
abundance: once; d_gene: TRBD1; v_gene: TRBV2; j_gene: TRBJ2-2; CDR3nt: TGTGCCAGCAGAGACAGGGTAGGGTTGCAAAACACCGGGGAGCTGTTTTTT; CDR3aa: CASRDRVGLQNTGELFF
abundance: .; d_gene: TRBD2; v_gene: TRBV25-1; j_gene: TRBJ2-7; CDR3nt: TGTGCCAGCAGTCTAGCGGGAGGAACCTACGAGCAGTACTTC; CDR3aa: CASSLAGGTYEQYF
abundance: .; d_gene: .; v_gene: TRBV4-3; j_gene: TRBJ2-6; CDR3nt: TGCGCCAGCAGCCAAGGATCCCTCAGGGGCGCATCTGGGGCCAACGTCCTGACTTTC; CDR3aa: CASSQGSLRGASGANVLTF
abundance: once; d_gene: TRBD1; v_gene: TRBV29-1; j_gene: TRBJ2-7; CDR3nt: TGCAGCGTAGCAGGGGGACAGTTTACCTACGAGCAGTACTTC; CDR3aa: CSVAGGQFTYEQYF
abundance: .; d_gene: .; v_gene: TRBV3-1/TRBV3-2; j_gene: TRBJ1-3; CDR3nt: TGTGCCAGCAGCCTAGACCCCCCAACAGCCAACTCTGGAAACACCATATATTTT; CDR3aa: CASSLDPPTANSGNTIYF
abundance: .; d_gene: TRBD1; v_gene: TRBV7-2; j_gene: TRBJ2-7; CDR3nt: TGTGCCAGCAGCTTAGAGGGGGCTTCCTCCTACGAGCAGTACTTC; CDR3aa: CASSLEGASSYEQYF
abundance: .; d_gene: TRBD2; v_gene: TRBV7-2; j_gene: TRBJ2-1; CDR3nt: TGTGCCAGCAGCTTAAGTCCGGGAGGTAGTCGTGCGAATGAGCAGTTCTTC; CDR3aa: CASSLSPGGSRANEQFF
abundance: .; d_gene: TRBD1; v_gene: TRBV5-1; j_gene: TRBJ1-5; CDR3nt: TGCGCCAGCAGCCGATCCGGACAGGCAAATCAGCCCCAGCATTTT; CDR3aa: CASSRSGQANQPQHF
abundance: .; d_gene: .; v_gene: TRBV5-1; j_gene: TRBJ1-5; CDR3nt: TGCGCCAGCAGCTTGGGGGGCTTAGACAATCAGCCCCAGCATTTT; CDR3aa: CASSLGGLDNQPQHF
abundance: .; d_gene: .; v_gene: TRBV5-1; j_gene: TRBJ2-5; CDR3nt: TGCGCCAGCAGCTACAGGGAAACAGAGACCCAGTACTTC; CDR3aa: CASSYRETETQYF
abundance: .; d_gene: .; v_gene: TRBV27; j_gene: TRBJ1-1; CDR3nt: TGTGCCAGCAGTTTATCGCAGTATCGGAGGTTGAACACTGAAGCTTTCTTT; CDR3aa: CASSLSQYRRLNTEAFF
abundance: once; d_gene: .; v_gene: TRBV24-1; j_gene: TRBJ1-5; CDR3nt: TGTGCCACCTTGACAGCCGCCAATCAGCCCCAGCATTTT; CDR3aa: CATLTAANQPQHF
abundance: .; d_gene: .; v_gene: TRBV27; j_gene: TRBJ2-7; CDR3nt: TGTGCCAGCAGTCCCTCCCGAGTCTCCTACGAGCAGTACTTC; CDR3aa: CASSPSRVSYEQYF
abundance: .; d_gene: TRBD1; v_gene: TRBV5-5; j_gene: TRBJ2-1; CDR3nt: TGTGCCAGCAGCTTGAGACAGGGGGGGTACAATGAGCAGTTCTTC; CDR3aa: CASSLRQGGYNEQFF
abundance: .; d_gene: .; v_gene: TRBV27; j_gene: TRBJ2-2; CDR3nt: TGTGCCAGCGCACGGGGTACGTCGAACACCGGGGAGCTGTTTTTT; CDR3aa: CASARGTSNTGELFF
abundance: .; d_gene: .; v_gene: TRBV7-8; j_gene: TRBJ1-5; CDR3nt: TGTGCCAGCAGCTTAGTGGGACCCAGGGCGAGGGGGTTCAATCAGCCCCAGCATTTT; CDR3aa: CASSLVGPRARGFNQPQHF
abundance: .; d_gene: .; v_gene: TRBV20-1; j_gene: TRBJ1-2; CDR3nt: TGCAGGGCTGAGGGTCGGCGAGGCTACACCTTC; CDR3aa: CRAEGRRGYTF
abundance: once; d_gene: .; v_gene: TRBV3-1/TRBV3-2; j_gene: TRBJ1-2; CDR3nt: TGTGCCAGCTGTCGACTAAATGAGGGTATAACTGGCTACACCTTC; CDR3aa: CASCRLNEGITGYTF
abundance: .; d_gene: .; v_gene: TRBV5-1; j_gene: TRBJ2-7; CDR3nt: TGCGCCAGCAGCTTGGAGACAGCACCCTACGAGCAGTACTTC; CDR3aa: CASSLETAPYEQYF
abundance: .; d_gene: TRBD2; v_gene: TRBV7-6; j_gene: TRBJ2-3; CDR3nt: TGTGCCAGCAGCCGTGGCCCCCCTAGCGGGGTTTTCGGTCCGAGCACAGATACGCAGTATTTT; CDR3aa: CASSRGPPSGVFGPSTDTQYF
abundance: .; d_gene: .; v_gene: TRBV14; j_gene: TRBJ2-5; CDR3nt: TGTGCCAGCAGCCGTATCTCAGGGTTCCAAGAGACCCAGTACTTC; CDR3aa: CASSRISGFQETQYF
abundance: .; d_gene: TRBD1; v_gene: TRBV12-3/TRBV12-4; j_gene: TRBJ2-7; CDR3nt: TGTGCCAGCAGCTCCGGGACAGGGGGCGGGCAGTACTTC; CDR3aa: CASSSGTGGGQYF
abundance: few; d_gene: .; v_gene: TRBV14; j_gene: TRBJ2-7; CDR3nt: TGTGCCAGCAGCCAAAGGTCAAGGGGAGCGGGTGAGCAGTACTTC; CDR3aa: CASSQRSRGAGEQYF
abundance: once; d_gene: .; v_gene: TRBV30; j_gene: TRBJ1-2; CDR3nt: TGTGCCTGGGACCAGGGGCACTATGGCTACACCTTC; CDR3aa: CAWDQGHYGYTF
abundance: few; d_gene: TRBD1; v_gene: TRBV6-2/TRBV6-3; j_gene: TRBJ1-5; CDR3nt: TGTGCCAGCAGTGCTCTCTCAGGGGGCGGCAAGCCCCAGCATTTT; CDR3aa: CASSALSGGGKPQHF
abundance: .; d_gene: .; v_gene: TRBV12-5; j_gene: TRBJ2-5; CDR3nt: TGTGCTAGTGCCCGGCAGGGCGGAGAGACCCAGTACTTC; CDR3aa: CASARQGGETQYF
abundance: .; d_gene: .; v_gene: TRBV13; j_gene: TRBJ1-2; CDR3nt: TGTGCCAGCAGCACGACACGCTATGGCTACACCTTC; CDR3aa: CASSTTRYGYTF
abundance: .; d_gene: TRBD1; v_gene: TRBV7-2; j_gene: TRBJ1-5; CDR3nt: TGTGCCAGCAGCCAATTGGACAGGGTCAATCAGCCCCAGCATTTT; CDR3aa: CASSQLDRVNQPQHF
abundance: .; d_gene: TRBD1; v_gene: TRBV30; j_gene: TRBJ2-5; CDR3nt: TGTGCCTGGGCGGACAGGGGAGAGACCCAGTACTTC; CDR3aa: CAWADRGETQYF
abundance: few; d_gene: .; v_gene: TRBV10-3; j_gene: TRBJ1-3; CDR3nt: TGTGCCATCAGTGACAGAACAAATTCTGGAAACACCATATATTTT; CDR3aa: CAISDRTNSGNTIYF
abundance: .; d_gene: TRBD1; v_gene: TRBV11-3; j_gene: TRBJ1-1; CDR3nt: TGTGCCAGCAGCTACAGGGGCGCCCCTGAAGCTTTCTTT; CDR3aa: CASSYRGAPEAFF
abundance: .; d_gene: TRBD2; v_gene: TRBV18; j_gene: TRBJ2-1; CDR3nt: TGTGCCAGCTCACCAACACTAGCGAAATACAATGAGCAGTTCTTC; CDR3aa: CASSPTLAKYNEQFF
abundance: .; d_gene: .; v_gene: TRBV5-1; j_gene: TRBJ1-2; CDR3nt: TGCGCCAGCTCCTTGGGGGGGCTTAATGGCTACACCTTC; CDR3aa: CASSLGGLNGYTF
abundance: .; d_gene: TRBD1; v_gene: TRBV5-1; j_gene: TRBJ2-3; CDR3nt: TGCGCCAGCAGCTCAGGCCTAAGGGACAGGGGGCTTAGTGGGACAGATACGCAGTATTTT; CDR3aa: CASSSGLRDRGLSGTDTQYF
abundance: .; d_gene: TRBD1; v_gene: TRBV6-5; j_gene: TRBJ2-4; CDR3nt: TGTGCCAGCAGTTCCTTGACAGGGAAAGCCAAAAACATTCAGTACTTC; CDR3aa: CASSSLTGKAKNIQYF
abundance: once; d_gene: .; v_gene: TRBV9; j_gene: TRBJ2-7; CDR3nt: TGTGCCAGCAGCCCTCGACAGGAGTCCTACGAGCAGTACTTC; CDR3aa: CASSPRQESYEQYF
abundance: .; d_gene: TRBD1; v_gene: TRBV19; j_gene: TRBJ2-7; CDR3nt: TGTGCCAGTAGTACCCGAAGGACAGGGGGCAAGTACGAGCAGTACTTC; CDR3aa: CASSTRRTGGKYEQYF
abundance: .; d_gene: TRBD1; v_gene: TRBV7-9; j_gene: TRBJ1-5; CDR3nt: TGTGCCAGCAGTCAGGGGGACGATCAGCCCCAGCATTTT; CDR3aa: CASSQGDDQPQHF
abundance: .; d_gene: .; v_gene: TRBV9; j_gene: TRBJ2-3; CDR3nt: TGTGCCACCGGTCCAGGGTATAGCACAGATACGCAGTATTTT; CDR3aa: CATGPGYSTDTQYF
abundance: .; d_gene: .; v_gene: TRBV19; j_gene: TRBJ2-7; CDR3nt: TGTGCCAGTAGTTGGCAGATCTCCTACGAGCAGTACTTC; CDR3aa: CASSWQISYEQYF
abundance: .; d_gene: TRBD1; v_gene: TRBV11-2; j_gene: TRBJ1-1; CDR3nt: TGTGCCAGCAGCTTAGGAAGGACAGGGGACCCCGAAGCTTTCTTT; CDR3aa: CASSLGRTGDPEAFF
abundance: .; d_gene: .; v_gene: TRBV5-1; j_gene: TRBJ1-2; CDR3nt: TGCGCCAGCAGCTTGAGCGGGGGAGCAAACTATGGCTACACCTTC; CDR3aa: CASSLSGGANYGYTF
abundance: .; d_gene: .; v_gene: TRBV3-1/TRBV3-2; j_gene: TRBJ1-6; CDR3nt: TGTGCCAGCAGCCAACTACTAAAGGGGCTCTATAATTCACCCCTCCACTTT; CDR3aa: CASSQLLKGLYNSPLHF
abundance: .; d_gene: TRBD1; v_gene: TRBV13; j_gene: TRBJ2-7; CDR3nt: TGTGCCAGCAGCTCGTCTACAGCTTGGGGACAGGGGGGCGAGCAGTACTTC; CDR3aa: CASSSSTAWGQGGEQYF
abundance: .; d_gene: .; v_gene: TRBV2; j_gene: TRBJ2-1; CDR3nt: TGTGCCAGCAGTCTCTATGAGCAGTTCTTC; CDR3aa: CASSLYEQFF
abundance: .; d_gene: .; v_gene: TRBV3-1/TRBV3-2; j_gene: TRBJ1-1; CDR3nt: TGTGCCAGCAGCCCCACTCACGGGGGAACTGAAGCTTTCTTT; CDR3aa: CASSPTHGGTEAFF
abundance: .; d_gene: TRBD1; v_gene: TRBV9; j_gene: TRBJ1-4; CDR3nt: TGTGCCAGCAGCGAGGGGACAGGGGGCGCAAACCGTAATGAAAAACTGTTTTTT; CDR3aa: CASSEGTGGANRNEKLFF
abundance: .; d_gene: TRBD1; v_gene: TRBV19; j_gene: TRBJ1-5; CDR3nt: TGTGCCAGTAGTATTCAGGGGGGTCAGCCCCAGCATTTT; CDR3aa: CASSIQGGQPQHF
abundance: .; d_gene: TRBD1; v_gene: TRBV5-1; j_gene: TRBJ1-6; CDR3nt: TGCGCCAGCAGCTTTGCGGACAGGGGGGTTTATGACTATCCCCCGCGTTCACCCCTCCACTTT; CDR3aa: CASSFADRGVYDYPPRSPLHF
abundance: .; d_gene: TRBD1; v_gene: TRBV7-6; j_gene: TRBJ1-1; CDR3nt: TGTGCCAGCAGCTTAGGGGGGGGACAGGGAAGAAACACTGAAGCTTTCTTT; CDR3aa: CASSLGGGQGRNTEAFF